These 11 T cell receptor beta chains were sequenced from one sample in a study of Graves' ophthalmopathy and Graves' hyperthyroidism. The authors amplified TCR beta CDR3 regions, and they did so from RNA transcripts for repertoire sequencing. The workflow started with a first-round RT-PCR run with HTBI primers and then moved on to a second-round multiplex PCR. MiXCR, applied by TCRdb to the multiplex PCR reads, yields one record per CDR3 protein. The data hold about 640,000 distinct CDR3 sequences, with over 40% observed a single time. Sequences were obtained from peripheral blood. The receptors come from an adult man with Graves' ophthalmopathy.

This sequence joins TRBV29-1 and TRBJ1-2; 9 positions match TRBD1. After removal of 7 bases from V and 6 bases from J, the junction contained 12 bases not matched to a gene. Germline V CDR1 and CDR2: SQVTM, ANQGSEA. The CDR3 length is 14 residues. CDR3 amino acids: CSGTGDFRGHGYTF. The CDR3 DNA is TGCAGCGGGACAGGGGACTTCAGGGGCCATGGCTACACCTTC.

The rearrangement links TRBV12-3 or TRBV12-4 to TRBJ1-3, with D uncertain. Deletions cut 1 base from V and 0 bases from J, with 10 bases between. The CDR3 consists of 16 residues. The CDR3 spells CASSLGWQVSGNTIYF. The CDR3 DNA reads TGTGCCAGCAGTTTAGGGTGGCAGGTCTCTGGAAACACCATATATTTT.

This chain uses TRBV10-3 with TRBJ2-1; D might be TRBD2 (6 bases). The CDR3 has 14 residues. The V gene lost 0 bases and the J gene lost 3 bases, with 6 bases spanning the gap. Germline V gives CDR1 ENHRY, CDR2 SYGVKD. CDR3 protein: CAISESRDYNEQFF. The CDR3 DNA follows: TGTGCCATCAGTGAGTCGCGGGACTACAATGAGCAGTTCTTC.

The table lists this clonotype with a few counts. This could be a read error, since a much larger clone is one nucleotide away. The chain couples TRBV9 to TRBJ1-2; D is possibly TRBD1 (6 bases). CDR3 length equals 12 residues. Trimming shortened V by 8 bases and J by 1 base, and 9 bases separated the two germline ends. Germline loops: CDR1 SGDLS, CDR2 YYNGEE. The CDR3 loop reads CASRTDNYGYTF. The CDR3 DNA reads TGTGCCAGTAGGACAGATAACTATGGCTACACCTTC.

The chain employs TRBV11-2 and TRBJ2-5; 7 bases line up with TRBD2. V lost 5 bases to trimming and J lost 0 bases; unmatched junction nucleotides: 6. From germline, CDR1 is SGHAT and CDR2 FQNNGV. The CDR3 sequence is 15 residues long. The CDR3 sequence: CASSLLGTNQETQYF. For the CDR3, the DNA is TGTGCCAGCAGCCTCCTAGGGACTAACCAAGAGACCCAGTACTTC.

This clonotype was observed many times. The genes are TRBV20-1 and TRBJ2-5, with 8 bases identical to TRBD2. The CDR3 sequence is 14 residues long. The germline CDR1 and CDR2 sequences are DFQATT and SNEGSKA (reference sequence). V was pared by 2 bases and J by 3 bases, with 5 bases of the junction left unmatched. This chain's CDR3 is CSARPAAGEETQYF. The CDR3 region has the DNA TGCAGTGCTAGACCCGCAGCGGGAGAAGAGACCCAGTACTTC.

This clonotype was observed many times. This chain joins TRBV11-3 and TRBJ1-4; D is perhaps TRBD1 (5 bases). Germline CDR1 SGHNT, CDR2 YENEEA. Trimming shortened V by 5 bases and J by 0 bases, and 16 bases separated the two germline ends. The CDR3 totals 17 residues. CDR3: CASSQGDQGPTNEKLFF. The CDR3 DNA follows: TGTGCCAGCAGCCAGGGTGACCAAGGGCCAACTAATGAAAAACTGTTTTTT.

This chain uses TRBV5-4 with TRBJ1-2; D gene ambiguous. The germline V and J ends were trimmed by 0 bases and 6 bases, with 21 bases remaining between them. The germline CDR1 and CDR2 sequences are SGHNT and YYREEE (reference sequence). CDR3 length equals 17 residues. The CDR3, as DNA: TGTGCCAGCAGCTTGGAAAGGTTGAGTTCTCTCAACCATGGCTACACCTTC. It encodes CASSLERLSSLNHGYTF. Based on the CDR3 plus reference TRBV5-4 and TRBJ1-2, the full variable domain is ETGVTQSPTHLIKTRGQQVTLRCSSQSGHNTVSWYQQALGQGPQFIFQYYREEENGRGNFPPRFSGLQFPNYSSELNVNALELDDSALYLCASSLERLSSLNHGYTFGSGTRLTVV.

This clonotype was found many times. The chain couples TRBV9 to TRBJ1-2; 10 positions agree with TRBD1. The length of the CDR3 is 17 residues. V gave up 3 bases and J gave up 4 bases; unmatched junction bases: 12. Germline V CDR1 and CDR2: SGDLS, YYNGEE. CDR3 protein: CASSGSRDRGLAYGYTF. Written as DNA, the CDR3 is TGTGCCAGCAGCGGGTCCCGGGACAGGGGATTAGCCTATGGCTACACCTTC.

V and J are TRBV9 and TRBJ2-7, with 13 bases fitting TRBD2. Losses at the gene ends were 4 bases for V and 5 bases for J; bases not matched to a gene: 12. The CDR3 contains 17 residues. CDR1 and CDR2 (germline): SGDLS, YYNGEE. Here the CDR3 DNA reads TGTGCCAGCAGCCAATCCTACGGGACTAGCGGGACGCACGAGCAGTACTTC. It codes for CASSQSYGTSGTHEQYF.

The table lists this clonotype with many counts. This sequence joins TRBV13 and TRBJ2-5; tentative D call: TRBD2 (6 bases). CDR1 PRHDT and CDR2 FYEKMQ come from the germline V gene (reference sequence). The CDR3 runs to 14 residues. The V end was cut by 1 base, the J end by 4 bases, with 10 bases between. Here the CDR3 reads CASSLVTAGETQYF. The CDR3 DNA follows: TGTGCCAGCAGCTTAGTGACAGCGGGAGAGACCCAGTACTTC.